This T cell receptor beta chain emerged from a study of blood T cell repertoires in COVID-19. TCRdb keeps only in-frame clones here, not all; method: immunoSEQ multiplex PCR. Here the sample spans about 320,000 clones, about nine tenths being singletons. V dropped 4 bases and J dropped 6; count of bases not matched to a gene: 13. CDR1 SGDLS and CDR2 YYNGEE come from the germline V gene. This CDR3 has 16 residues. Sequencing was performed on PBMCs or T cells enriched from blood (not recorded which). The rearrangement joins TRBV9 to TRBJ2-1, with TRBD2 matching over 7 bases. This clonotype originated in a man between 60 and 75 years old who had recovered from COVID-19. The CDR3 loop reads CASSSPTSRKSNEQFF. The CDR3 DNA follows: TGTGCCAGCAGCTCCCCGACTAGCAGAAAATCCAATGAGCAGTTCTTC.